This T cell receptor beta chain was sequenced for a study of blood T cell repertoires in COVID-19 (dated by TCRdb to the early 2020s). As for the study more broadly: Collaborator samples came from the United States, Italy and Spain and covered acute and convalescent phases of COVID-19. The material from the prospective study consisted of cDNA or gDNA derived from T cells, B-cell-depleted T cells, or PBMCs. The samples were drawn from two sources: the first 160 participants of the ongoing ImmuneRACE study, and fewer than 1,500 subjects contributed by 6 global collaborators. Nearly every sample came with metadata listing a de-identified subject ID, COVID-19 status, age in years and sex. The repertoires were made available in a free public database intended to serve as a resource for research on the immune response to SARS-CoV-2. Where available, HLA class I and class II types were obtained from metadata supplied by the sample provider rather than from assay-based typing. Subjects who had been exposed to COVID-19, were actively infected with it, or had recovered from it provided the deeply sampled blood TCRbeta repertoires that made up the dataset. Findings and caveats that apply to the study as a whole: The amount of clinical and demographic metadata varied by source and participant and was provided uncurated.

The immunoSEQ Assay, a bias-controlled multiplex PCR, was used to amplify TCRbeta CDR3 regions from genomic DNA. Turning to the authors' computational methods: The number of nucleated cells in each sample was estimated by amplification of reference gene primers within the assay. To quantify the absolute abundance of each unique TCRbeta CDR3 rearrangement, sequence reads were collapsed and filtered. For each sample, productive Simpson clonality was calculated as the square root of Simpson's diversity index across productive rearrangements. The immuneACCESS repertoire file appears here via TCRdb, limited to in-frame rearrangements. These files lack a portion of the clones; in checked studies, under half of the deficit traces to unresolved V genes, and the cause of the others is not known. V, J and clone size derive from that table, while D and trimming were established from the DNA sequence. For this sample the table gives approximately 140,000 clones, of which about nine tenths were detected only once. The ten largest clones take up roughly 4% of the sample.

In regard to this clone: The specificity of this receptor is unknown. One base away there is no much larger clone; base qualities are not given.

V is shortened by 3 bases, J by 5 bases, and the region joining them spans 14 bases. The CDR1 and CDR2 encoded by the germline V gene are KGHSH and LQKENI. Including the terminal cysteine and phenylalanine, the CDR3 comprises 16 residues. Only CDR3 DNA remains: 48 bases, in frame from the first base. Participants in the prospective study were aged about 18 to 100 years, lived in 20 to 25 United States geographic areas, and enrolled through a virtual design. To assign participants to cohorts, the prospective study relied on clinical history that participants themselves reported in a screening survey and a study questionnaire. Exposed participants were defined as having been in contact with someone with a PCR-confirmed or clinician-diagnosed COVID-19 case within 2 weeks of study entry. In the prospective study, mobile phlebotomists collected whole blood, serum and a nasopharyngeal or oropharyngeal swab from each participant. Over a roughly two-month period, participants in the prospective study had the option of providing additional blood draws and questionnaires. Prospective study blood samples were shipped either frozen or at room temperature before DNA extraction.

This sequence uses TRBV18 and TRBJ1-6; the D segment could be TRBD1, given 6 matching bases. This TCR was sampled from a woman between 35 and 50 years old who had been exposed to COVID-19. The sequenced material came from PBMCs or T cells enriched from blood (not recorded which). The CDR3 reads as follows: CASSPQGIAHNSPLHF. The DNA sequence is given as TGTGCCAGCTCACCTCAGGGGATAGCCCATAATTCACCCCTCCACTTT. Reference TRBV18 and TRBJ1-6 proteins supply the regions before and after the CDR3; the full variable domain is: NAGVMQNPRHLVRRRGQEARLRCSPMKGHSHVYWYRQLPEEGLKFMVYLQKENIIDESGMPKERFSAEFPKEGPSILRIQQVVRGDSAAYFCASSPQGIAHNSPLHFGNGTRLTVT.